This T cell receptor beta chain is drawn from a study of blood T cells in healthy people across ages. Regarding the study as a whole: From one million sequenced T cells, diversity estimates were lower bounds.

The CDR3 is 12 residues long. Per germline, CDR1 LGHDT and CDR2 YNNKEL (reference sequence). Deletions cut 1 base from V and 12 bases from J, with 7 bases between. Regarding this clonotype: Antigen specificity is unknown.

Sample-barcoded 5' priming and a J-beta primer mix drove a second PCR of about 6 to 11 cycles. Each CDR3 protein is one row after TCRdb ran MiXCR on the 5' RACE reads. The sample lists some 800,000 distinct CDR3 sequences, just under 25% occurring once. The same specimen was also included in a second study, on T cells of mothers and their children.

The receptor was isolated from a boy between 10 and 17 years old in good health. The rearrangement joins TRBV3-1 to TRBJ1-6; no clear D gene. The sequencing input was blood. In nucleotides, the CDR3 is TGTGCCAGCAGCCAAGCCGGGCAACCCCTCCACTTT. Translated, it gives CASSQAGQPLHF.